The present T cell receptor beta chain was sequenced within a study of T-cell reconstitution after alpha-beta-depleted transplantation in children (TCRdb year 2016). General notes on the study: The study quantitatively tracked T-cell immune reconstitution after TCRalphabeta/CD19-depleted allogeneic hematopoietic cell transplantation in children using TCR repertoire profiling. What the research found in general, with its limitations: The apparently early recovery of alphabetaT-cell counts about two months after transplant reportedly depended on only several hundred rapidly expanded clones that came from non-depleted graft cells. Hyperexpanded clone frequencies declined over subsequent months; after one year, T-cell counts and TCRbeta diversity were mostly attributed to newly produced T cells. In some patients, the high TCRbeta diversity seen at day 60 was put down to recipient T cells and intrathymic progenitors that had survived conditioning.

The sample's treatment or condition label, in plain terms: allogeneic hematopoietic cell transplantation with graft depleted of TCRalphabeta T cells and CD19 B cells. The children who served as transplant recipients had been given grafts of TCRalphabeta/CD19-depleted allogeneic hematopoietic cells. Library prep was done by PCR. Sequencing took place on an Illumina HiSeq 2500. TCR libraries were prepared with molecular barcoding, using unique molecular identifiers to normalize TCRbeta repertoire quantification. TCRdb reran the public reads through fastp at Q25 and MiXCR, keeping productive beta chains. Rows matching on CDR3 protein sequence are summarized as one entry with the most common DNA and genes. Here the sample has about 200,000 distinct CDR3 sequences; about 6.6% occur a single time. The ten largest clones represent roughly 6% of the sample. This clonotype was seen ten or more times. No cognate antigen has been identified for it. Base qualities are not provided; no much larger clone lies one nucleotide away.

CDR1 and CDR2 are read off the germline V gene (reference sequence) as SEHNR and FQNEAQ. Including the terminal cysteine and phenylalanine, the CDR3 comprises 15 residues. Here the CDR3 DNA is all that survives: 45 bases in frame from base 1. For this chain, trimming is 3 bases at the V end and 6 bases at the J end, and the number of junction bases without a gene match is 10. The sequenced sample was PBMCs, obtained before TCRalphabeta/CD19-depleted stem cell transplant. This clonotype was sampled from a boy aged 2-9 years with acute lymphoblastic leukemia, due to receive a stem cell transplant. The V gene is TRBV7-9 and the J gene is TRBJ2-7; 8 bases in the middle match TRBD2. The DNA is TGTGCCAGCAGCTTTGTGGATAGCGGGAAGTTCGAGCAGTACTTC. Protein translation: CASSFVDSGKFEQYF.